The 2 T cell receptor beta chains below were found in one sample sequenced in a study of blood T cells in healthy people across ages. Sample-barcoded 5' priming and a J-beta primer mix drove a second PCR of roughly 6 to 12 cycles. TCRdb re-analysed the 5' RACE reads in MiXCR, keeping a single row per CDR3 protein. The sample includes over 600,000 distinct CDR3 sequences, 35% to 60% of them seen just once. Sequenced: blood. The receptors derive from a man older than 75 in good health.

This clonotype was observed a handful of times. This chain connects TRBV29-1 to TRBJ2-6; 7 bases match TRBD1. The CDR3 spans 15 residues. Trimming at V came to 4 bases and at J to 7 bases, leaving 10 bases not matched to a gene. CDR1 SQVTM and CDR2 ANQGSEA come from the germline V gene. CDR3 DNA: TGCAGCGTTGCCGCCGGACAGGTTGGCGCCAACGTCCTGACTTTC. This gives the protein CSVAAGQVGANVLTF. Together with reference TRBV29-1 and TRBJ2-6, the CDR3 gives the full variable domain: SAVISQKPSRDICQRGTSLTIQCQVDSQVTMMFWYRQQPGQSLTLIATANQGSEATYESGFVIDKFPISRPNLTFSTLTVSNMSPEDSSIYLCSVAAGQVGANVLTFGAGSRLTVL.

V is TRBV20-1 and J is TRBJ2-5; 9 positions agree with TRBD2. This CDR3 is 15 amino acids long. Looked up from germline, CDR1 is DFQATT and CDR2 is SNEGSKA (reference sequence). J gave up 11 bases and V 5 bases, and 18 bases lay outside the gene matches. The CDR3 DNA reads TGCAGTGCTCCCGGGGCTGGCGGGAGGGCCAGTGAGCAGTACTTC. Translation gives CSAPGAGGRASEQYF.